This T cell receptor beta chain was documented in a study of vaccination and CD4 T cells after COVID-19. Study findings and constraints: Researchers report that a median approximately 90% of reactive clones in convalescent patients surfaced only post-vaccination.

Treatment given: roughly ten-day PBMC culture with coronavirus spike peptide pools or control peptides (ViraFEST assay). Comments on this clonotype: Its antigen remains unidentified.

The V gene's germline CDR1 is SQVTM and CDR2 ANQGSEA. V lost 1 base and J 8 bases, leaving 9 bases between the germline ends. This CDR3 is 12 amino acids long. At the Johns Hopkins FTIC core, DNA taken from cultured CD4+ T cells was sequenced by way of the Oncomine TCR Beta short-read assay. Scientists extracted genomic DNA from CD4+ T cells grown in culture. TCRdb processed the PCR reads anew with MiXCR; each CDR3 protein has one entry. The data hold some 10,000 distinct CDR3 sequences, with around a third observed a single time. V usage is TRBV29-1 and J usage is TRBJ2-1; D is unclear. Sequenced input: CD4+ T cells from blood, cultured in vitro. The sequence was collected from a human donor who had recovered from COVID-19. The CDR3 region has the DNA TGCAGCGTTGAAGTGGGTGGAGATGAGCAGTTCTTC. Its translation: CSVEVGGDEQFF.